This passage covers 32 T cell receptor beta chains from one sample sequenced in a study of blood T cell repertoires in COVID-19. Using immunoSEQ multiplex PCR, the repertoire was profiled, and TCRdb retains in-frame clones only, with some absent. The sample carries tens of thousands of clones, roughly four fifths recorded once. The specimen sequenced was peripheral blood. These receptors originate from a man aged 45-60 years with COVID-19, enrolled during active disease.

The chain couples TRBV20-1 to TRBJ1-2, with 7 bases aligning to TRBD1. Germline CDR1 reads DFQATT; CDR2 reads SNEGSKA (reference sequence). This CDR3 spans 11 amino acids. In nucleotides, the CDR3 is TGCAGAACAGGGGACGGAAACGGCTACACCTTC. It codes for CRTGDGNGYTF.

This chain uses TRBV6-2 or TRBV6-3 with TRBJ2-3, with TRBD1 as a possible D gene (5 bases). The CDR3 is 13 amino acids. The V end was cut by 5 bases, the J end by 7 bases, with 13 bases between. The germline gives CDR1 MNHEY, CDR2 SVGEGT. CDR3 in amino acids: CASSRNSGNTQYF. For the CDR3, the DNA is TGTGCCAGCAGTCGCAACTCAGGGAATACGCAGTATTTT.

V is TRBV6-5 and J is TRBJ1-1, with no clear D. Germline CDR1 reads MNHEY; CDR2 reads SVGAGI. V dropped 7 bases and J dropped 1 base, with 10 bases sitting between them. The CDR3 runs 13 residues. Written as DNA, the CDR3 is TGTGCCAGCATCGCTAACAGGAACACTGAAGCTTTCTTT. It translates to CASIANRNTEAFF.

The V gene is TRBV7-2, the J gene TRBJ1-2, with TRBD1 matching over 9 bases. V dropped 4 bases and J dropped 3; count of bases not matched to a gene: 3. This CDR3 comprises 14 residues. Germline loops: CDR1 SGHTA, CDR2 FQGNSA. The CDR3 loop reads CASSSGTGYYGYTF. The CDR3 bases are TGTGCCAGCAGCTCGGGGACAGGGTACTATGGCTACACCTTC.

This clone appeared a single time. This rearrangement joins TRBV19 to TRBJ1-1, with TRBD1 matching over 7 bases. This CDR3 contains 12 residues. V dropped 5 bases and J dropped 9; count of bases not matched to a gene: 6. In germline, CDR1 is LNHDA, CDR2 SQIVND (reference sequence). CDR3 nucleotides: TGTGCCAGTAGTCCCCGGGACAGTAAAGCTTTCTTT. Its protein product is CASSPRDSKAFF.

The rearrangement uses TRBV27 and TRBJ2-1, with D tentatively TRBD2 (6 bases). The CDR3 spans 13 residues. V dropped 5 bases and J dropped 12 bases, with 17 bases sitting between them. Germline V gene data show CDR1 as MNHEY and CDR2 as SMNVEV (reference sequence). The DNA for the CDR3 is TGTGCCAGCAGTAACCGAAGGGCGGGATGGCAGTTCTTC. Amino acid sequence: CASSNRRAGWQFF.

In this sample, this clone turned up once. The chain has TRBV14 and TRBJ2-5, with 12 bases aligning to TRBD2. This CDR3 is built from 16 residues. Germline CDR1 and CDR2: SGHDN and FVKESK. Unmatched junction bases numbered 4, after V lost 1 base and J lost 4 bases. CDR3 coding DNA: TGTGCCAGCAGCCAAGCCCGACTAGCGGGAGTAGAGACCCAGTACTTC. Encoded protein: CASSQARLAGVETQYF.

The chain has TRBV5-1 and TRBJ2-1; 9 bases are a match to TRBD1. CDR3 length: 15 amino acids. V lost 4 bases and J lost 8; bases outside the gene matches: 10. Germline V lookup: CDR1 SGHRS, CDR2 YFSETQ. CDR3 bases: TGCGCCAGCAGCGTTGGGACAGGGAATAGTGATGAGCAGTTCTTC. Encoded protein: CASSVGTGNSDEQFF.

This clone turned up a few times. This sequence joins TRBV7-9 and TRBJ1-1; a possible D gene is TRBD1 (6 bases). CDR1 is SEHNR, CDR2 FQNEAQ, per germline (reference sequence). V was pared by 6 bases and J by 3 bases, with 11 bases between. The CDR3 consists of 13 residues. The CDR3 sequence: CASRGGQYTEAFF. The DNA for the CDR3 is TGTGCCAGCAGGGGTGGACAGTACACTGAAGCTTTCTTT.

The chain couples TRBV2 to TRBJ2-3, with a weak D call TRBD1 (6 bases). Germline loops: CDR1 SNHLY, CDR2 FYNNEI. The CDR3 has 13 amino acids. Between the trimmed V and J ends, which lost 6 bases and 8 bases, there was a span of 15 bases. The CDR3 spells CASRPTGLGTQYF. CDR3 in DNA: TGTGCCAGCAGGCCCACAGGGTTGGGTACGCAGTATTTT.

This rearrangement joins TRBV5-1 to TRBJ1-4; TRBD1 aligns across 8 bases. The CDR3 covers 15 residues. Germline CDR1 SGHRS, CDR2 YFSETQ. V trimming: 2 bases; J trimming: 6 bases; junction bases outside the gene matches: 6. This CDR3 is CASSLTGGVYEKLFF. The CDR3 coding sequence is TGCGCCAGCAGCTTAACAGGGGGTGTCTATGAAAAACTGTTTTTT.

In DNA form, the CDR3 reads TGCGCCAGCAGCCAAAGGCAAGGGGGGCTAGCGGGAGACGAGCAGTACTTC. Its translation is CASSQRQGGLAGDEQYF. The chain carries TRBV4-1 and TRBJ2-7, with TRBD2 identical over 10 bases. The CDR3 length is 17 residues. The germline gives CDR1 MGHRA, CDR2 YSYEKL. Losses at the gene ends were 2 bases for V and 5 bases for J; bases not matched to a gene: 12.

The gene calls are TRBV3-1 (or the pseudogene TRBV3-2) and TRBJ2-6; D perhaps matches TRBD2 (6 bases). V shed 2 bases and J shed 2 bases, with 13 bases lying between them. CDR1 is LGHDT and CDR2 is YNNKEL in the germline V gene (reference sequence). The CDR3 has 17 residues. DNA for the CDR3: TGTGCCAGCAGCCAACGGCAAGGAGGGCCTGGGGCCAACGTCCTGACTTTC. This sequence encodes CASSQRQGGPGANVLTF.

The chain joins TRBV28 to TRBJ1-5; a possible D gene is TRBD1 (5 bases). This CDR3 comprises 14 residues. The ends were cut back, 6 bases at V and 3 bases at J, with 12 bases in the middle. Germline V gene data show CDR1 as MDHEN and CDR2 as SYDVKM. The CDR3 is CASRPTGFNQPQHF. The CDR3 bases are TGTGCCAGCAGACCCACAGGTTTCAATCAGCCCCAGCATTTT. Complete variable domain (other parts from reference TRBV28 and TRBJ1-5): DVKVTQSSRYLVKRTGEKVFLECVQDMDHENMFWYRQDPGLGLRLIYFSYDVKMKEKGDIPEGYSVSREKKERFSLILESASTNQTSMYLCASRPTGFNQPQHFGDGTRLSIL.

The chain recombines TRBV29-1 with TRBJ2-5; 10 positions agree with TRBD2. This CDR3 comprises 14 residues. Germline trimming cut 6 bases from V and 1 base from J; bases unmatched to any gene: 5. In germline, CDR1 is SQVTM, CDR2 ANQGSEA. CDR3 sequence: CSVPLAGSQETQYF. For the CDR3, the DNA is TGCAGCGTCCCACTAGCGGGAAGCCAAGAGACCCAGTACTTC.

This sequence joins TRBV30 and TRBJ2-7; D unclear. V was shortened by 3 bases and J by 6 bases, with 12 bases between the two germline ends. The germline V gene encodes CDR1 GTSNPN and CDR2 SVGIG (reference sequence). This CDR3 comprises 12 residues. The CDR3 loop reads CAWSGRVPEQYF. CDR3 in DNA: TGTGCCTGGAGCGGTCGGGTTCCCGAGCAGTACTTC.

The CDR3, as DNA: TGTGCCAGCAGCCACGATCGGGATAATGAGCAGTTCTTC. Translated: CASSHDRDNEQFF. The rearrangement joins TRBV4-2 to TRBJ2-1; TRBD2 might be the D (5 bases). This CDR3 spans 13 amino acids. Germline CDR1 LGHNA, CDR2 YNFKEQ. The V and J ends lost 3 bases and 7 bases respectively, with 10 bases between them.

The V and J genes are TRBV24-1 and TRBJ1-1; D is undetermined. The V gene's germline CDR1 is KGHDR and CDR2 SFDVKD. This CDR3 is 11 amino acids long. Trimming removed 10 bases from V and 5 bases from J, with 10 bases in between. The CDR3 DNA is TGTGCCACTACATTTGGTACTGAAGCTTTCTTT. Translated: CATTFGTEAFF.

The J gene is TRBJ1-4, the V gene TRBV5-1; TRBD1 matches 9 bases. Germline V lookup: CDR1 SGHRS, CDR2 YFSETQ. This CDR3 comprises 15 residues. V lost 4 bases and J lost 7; bases outside the gene matches: 8. The CDR3 DNA follows: TGCGCCAGCAGCGCATCGACAGGGGGAACTGAAAAACTGTTTTTT. This encodes CASSASTGGTEKLFF.

This chain joins TRBV10-2 and TRBJ2-1; D not certain. There are 12 residues in the CDR3. Germline CDR1 and CDR2: WSHSY and SAAADI. The V end was cut by 4 bases, the J end by 6 bases, with 7 bases between. The CDR3 sequence is CASSVSSNEQFF. The CDR3 region has the DNA TGCGCCAGCAGTGTAAGTAGCAATGAGCAGTTCTTC.

This chain joins TRBV30 and TRBJ2-2; 7 bases map to TRBD1. The CDR3 has 13 amino acids. Germline V gene sequence: CDR1 GTSNPN, CDR2 SVGIG (reference sequence). J lost 3 bases, V lost 4 bases, and 2 bases had no gene match. The CDR3 loop reads CAWKGADTGELFF. CDR3 bases: TGTGCCTGGAAGGGGGCCGACACCGGGGAGCTGTTTTTT.

The chain recombines TRBV7-2 with TRBJ2-5; the match to TRBD2 covers 8 bases. The junction had 21 bases not matched to a gene; V was cut back by 4 bases and J by 5 bases. From germline, CDR1 is SGHTA and CDR2 FQGNSA. The CDR3 totals 19 residues. This chain's CDR3 is CASSSQGRSGGRLGETQYF. As DNA, the CDR3 is TGTGCCAGCAGCTCCCAAGGTCGGAGCGGGGGCCGACTAGGGGAGACCCAGTACTTC.

This clone showed up just once. The chain is built from TRBV5-4 and TRBJ2-6; 8 positions match TRBD1. The CDR3 length is 20 residues. Germline CDR1 is SGHNT and CDR2 is YYREEE (reference sequence). The J segment lost 0 bases and the V segment lost 0 bases, leaving 11 bases of the junction unmatched. DNA of the CDR3: TGTGCCAGCAGCTTGGGGGGTGCCAGGGGGCGACCCTCTGGGGCCAACGTCCTGACTTTC. Protein: CASSLGGARGRPSGANVLTF. Based on the CDR3 plus reference TRBV5-4 and TRBJ2-6, the full variable domain is ETGVTQSPTHLIKTRGQQVTLRCSSQSGHNTVSWYQQALGQGPQFIFQYYREEENGRGNFPPRFSGLQFPNYSSELNVNALELDDSALYLCASSLGGARGRPSGANVLTFGAGSRLTVL.

V gene TRBV28 combines with J gene TRBJ2-6; D may be TRBD2 (7 bases). This CDR3 is built from 18 residues. The V end was cut by 5 bases, the J end by 2 bases, with 19 bases between. Germline V gene sequence: CDR1 MDHEN, CDR2 SYDVKM. CDR3 sequence: CASSPYRGRGTGANVLTF. The CDR3 coding sequence is TGTGCCAGCAGTCCCTATCGGGGGAGGGGGACTGGGGCCAACGTCCTGACTTTC. Full variable domain (rest looked up from reference TRBV28 and TRBJ2-6): DVKVTQSSRYLVKRTGEKVFLECVQDMDHENMFWYRQDPGLGLRLIYFSYDVKMKEKGDIPEGYSVSREKKERFSLILESASTNQTSMYLCASSPYRGRGTGANVLTFGAGSRLTVL.

The rearrangement uses TRBV19 and TRBJ2-2, with TRBD1 matching over 8 bases. CDR3 size: 14 residues. Germline lookup yields CDR1 LNHDA and CDR2 SQIVND (reference sequence). The J segment lost 6 bases and the V segment lost 3 bases, leaving 3 bases of the junction unmatched. The CDR3 bases are TGTGCCAGTAGTATGTTCAGGGGGCCCGGGGAGCTGTTTTTT. Encoded protein: CASSMFRGPGELFF.

The genes are TRBV9 and TRBJ2-1, with TRBD2 matching 12 bases. Losses at the gene ends were 3 bases for V and 5 bases for J; bases not matched to a gene: 3. CDR1 SGDLS and CDR2 YYNGEE come from the germline V gene. The CDR3 has 15 amino acids. The CDR3 DNA is TGTGCCAGCAGCGGACTAGCGGGGGCCAACAATGAGCAGTTCTTC. This gives the protein CASSGLAGANNEQFF.

V gene TRBV7-6 combines with J gene TRBJ2-1; 11 bases are shared with TRBD2. The CDR3 contains 15 residues. Trimming cost V 5 bases and J 7 bases; bases outside gene matches: 7. CDR1 and CDR2 from the germline V gene are SGHVS and FNYEAQ. CDR3 sequence (DNA): TGTGCCAGCAGCGACGGGACTAGCGGAATTAATGAGCAGTTCTTC. This translates into CASSDGTSGINEQFF.

This chain connects TRBV24-1 to TRBJ2-2; 9 bases agree with TRBD1. The CDR3 covers 18 residues. V trimming: 6 bases; J trimming: 3 bases; junction bases outside the gene matches: 13. CDR1 KGHDR and CDR2 SFDVKD come from the germline V gene. The DNA for the CDR3 is TGTGCCACCAGTCACGGGACAGGGTCAGGCGGGGACACCGGGGAGCTGTTTTTT. Its protein is CATSHGTGSGGDTGELFF.

This clone was observed once. This chain uses TRBV28 with TRBJ1-1; no clear D gene. There are 13 residues in the CDR3. V dropped 9 bases and J dropped 0 bases, with 11 bases sitting between them. The germline CDR1 and CDR2 sequences are MDHEN and SYDVKM. CDR3 DNA sequence: TGTGCCAGGACTAGGCCGATGAACACTGAAGCTTTCTTT. This gives the protein CARTRPMNTEAFF.

V usage is TRBV11-2 and J usage is TRBJ2-3, with D perhaps matching TRBD1 (6 bases). Per the germline V gene, CDR1 is SGHAT and CDR2 is FQNNGV. CDR3 length equals 14 residues. Trimming cost V 1 base and J 6 bases, with 11 bases left between them. The CDR3, as DNA: TGTGCCAGCAGCTTAGGGACAGCCTCTGATACGCAGTATTTT. This sequence encodes CASSLGTASDTQYF.

This clone was seen more than once but under ten times. V gene TRBV20-1 combines with J gene TRBJ2-7; 8 bases align to TRBD2. The CDR3 loop spans 15 amino acids. Germline V lookup: CDR1 DFQATT, CDR2 SNEGSKA (reference sequence). V shed 3 bases and J 6 bases; nucleotides not matched to a gene: 13. CDR3 region: CSASLLSGNSREQYF. CDR3 sequence (DNA): TGCAGTGCTAGTCTACTTAGCGGGAATTCCCGCGAGCAGTACTTC.

The chain couples TRBV3-1 (or the pseudogene TRBV3-2) to TRBJ1-2; 10 nucleotides align to TRBD1. The CDR3 has 12 residues. Germline trimming cut 7 bases from V and 7 bases from J; bases unmatched to any gene: 3. The germline V gene encodes CDR1 LGHDT and CDR2 YNNKEL (reference sequence). CDR3 region: CASTGTGAGYTF. The CDR3 DNA is TGTGCCAGCACCGGGACAGGGGCTGGCTACACCTTC.